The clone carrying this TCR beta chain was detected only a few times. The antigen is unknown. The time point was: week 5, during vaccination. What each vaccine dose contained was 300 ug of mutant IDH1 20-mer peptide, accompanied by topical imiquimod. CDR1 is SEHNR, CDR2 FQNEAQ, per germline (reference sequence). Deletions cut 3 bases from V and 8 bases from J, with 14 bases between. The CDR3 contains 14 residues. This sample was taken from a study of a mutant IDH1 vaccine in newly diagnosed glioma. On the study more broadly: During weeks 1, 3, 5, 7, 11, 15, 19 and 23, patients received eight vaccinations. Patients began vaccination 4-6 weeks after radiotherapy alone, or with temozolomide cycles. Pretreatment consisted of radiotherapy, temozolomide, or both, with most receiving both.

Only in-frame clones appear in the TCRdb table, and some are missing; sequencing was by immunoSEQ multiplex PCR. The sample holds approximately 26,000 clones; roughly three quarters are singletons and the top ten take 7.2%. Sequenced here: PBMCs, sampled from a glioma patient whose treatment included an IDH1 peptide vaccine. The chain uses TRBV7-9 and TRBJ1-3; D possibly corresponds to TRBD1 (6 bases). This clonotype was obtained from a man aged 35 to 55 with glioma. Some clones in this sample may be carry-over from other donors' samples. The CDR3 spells CASSLSQGLHTIYF. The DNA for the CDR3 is TGTGCCAGCAGCTTGAGTCAGGGGCTGCACACCATATATTTT.